These T cell receptor beta chains were read from a single sample in a study of shared clonotypes between healthy human individuals. Libraries were prepared by immunoSEQ multiplex PCR; TCRdb keeps only in-frame clonotypes and omits some of them. The sample records 2 million to 2.5 million clones, over 85% being singletons. Input material: naive CD4+ T cells from PBMCs. The receptors shown here come from a man in his late teens or twenties in good health. Some clones in this sample may be carry-over from other donors' samples. Both conserved end residues are part of each CDR3. Fields, in order: CDR3 DNA, CDR3 protein, D gene, V gene, J gene, clone size. D genes are given only for firm matches. Clone size appears in some rows only: once, few, many, or a class for an expanded clone.

TGTGCCAGCTCACTCAGGGACACGGAAGAGACCCAGTACTTC	CASSLRDTEETQYF	-	TRBV18	TRBJ2-5	-
TGTGCCAGCGGCAGAACCCCAATAGCAGTCATTCAGTACTTC	CASGRTPIAVIQYF	-	TRBV28	TRBJ2-4	-
TGCAGCGTAAGTGACAGGGGGGAGCAGTACTTC	CSVSDRGEQYF	TRBD1	TRBV29-1	TRBJ2-7	-
TGTGCCAGCAGTTTTGCGGGACTAGCGGGAAGCGGGTCCGCCGGGGAGCTGTTTTTT	CASSFAGLAGSGSAGELFF	TRBD2	TRBV27	TRBJ2-2	-
TGTGCCAGCAGCTTAAGGTTTTCTAGCGGGGGCACAGATACGCAGTATTTT	CASSLRFSSGGTDTQYF	TRBD2	TRBV7-6	TRBJ2-3	once
TGCGCCAGCAGCCTAACCGGGATCCAAGGAGGCTACACCTTC	CASSLTGIQGGYTF	-	TRBV5-1	TRBJ1-2	-
TGTGCCAGCATTATAACAGGTTCCTATGGCTACACCTTC	CASIITGSYGYTF	-	TRBV2	TRBJ1-2	few
TGCAGTGCACCGAGGGGGGAGGCGCAGTATTTT	CSAPRGEAQYF	-	TRBV20-1	TRBJ2-3	-
TGTGCCAGCAGCTACGACAGGGGAAGCGAGCAGTACTTC	CASSYDRGSEQYF	TRBD1	TRBV11-2	TRBJ2-7	once
TGTGCCAGCAGACAAGGACTAGCGGCCAACACAGATACGCAGTATTTT	CASRQGLAANTDTQYF	TRBD2	TRBV28	TRBJ2-3	-
TGTGCCAGCAGCGGATCCGGGACTGACTCCGCCCGGGCTTTCTTT	CASSGSGTDSARAFF	-	TRBV4-2	TRBJ1-1	once
TGTGCCAGCAGTGATGGGACAGGGGGCGCCGGTTACGAGCAGTACTTC	CASSDGTGGAGYEQYF	TRBD1	TRBV6-1	TRBJ2-7	-
TGTGCCAGCAGCCCCCCTGGGACAGGGCTTCAGCCCCAGCATTTT	CASSPPGTGLQPQHF	TRBD1	TRBV7-9	TRBJ1-5	once
TGTGCCAGCAGCGTTTCCGGGACAACCTACGAGCAGTACTTC	CASSVSGTTYEQYF	-	TRBV7-3	TRBJ2-7	-
TGTGCCAGCAGCTTGGTGGAGACAAACTATGGCTACACCTTC	CASSLVETNYGYTF	-	TRBV5-4	TRBJ1-2	-
TGTGCCAGCAGTTACCTAAGGGACAATGAGCAGTTCTTC	CASSYLRDNEQFF	-	TRBV6-5	TRBJ2-1	-
TGCGCCAGCAGCCAAGAAGGCCGTGCTGGGGCCAACGTCCTGACTTTC	CASSQEGRAGANVLTF	-	TRBV4-3	TRBJ2-6	-
TGTGCCAGTGGACCCGAGGGCAGGGCTTGGGAGCAGTACTTC	CASGPEGRAWEQYF	-	TRBV19	TRBJ2-7	-
TGCGCCAGCAGCCAAGATCCGGCCGGGACCCGATCCTACGAGCAGTACTTC	CASSQDPAGTRSYEQYF	-	TRBV4-1	TRBJ2-7	-
TGCGCCAGCAGCTTGTATGGGGGCAGCGGTGGAAACACCATATATTTT	CASSLYGGSGGNTIYF	-	TRBV5-1	TRBJ1-3	-
TGTGCCAGTAACCCGGGACAGGGGGCCGTTAAGGGAGAGACCCAGTACTTC	CASNPGQGAVKGETQYF	TRBD1	TRBV19	TRBJ2-5	-
TGTGCCACCAGGACAGGGGGCAGCTACGAGCAGTACTTC	CATRTGGSYEQYF	TRBD1	TRBV6-6	TRBJ2-7	-
TGTGCCAGCAGCTTTGACAGGAGCACTGAAGCTTTCTTT	CASSFDRSTEAFF	-	TRBV5-5	TRBJ1-1	-
TGTGCCAGCAGCTTACAGGGTTACAATGAGCAGTTCTTC	CASSLQGYNEQFF	-	TRBV11-3	TRBJ2-1	-
TGTGCCAGCTCACCATCAGGGCCCGGCGATGAAAAACTGTTTTTT	CASSPSGPGDEKLFF	-	TRBV18	TRBJ1-4	-
TGTGCCAGCTCACCCCAACGGGGGGTCGAGCAGTACTTC	CASSPQRGVEQYF	TRBD2	TRBV18	TRBJ2-7	-
TGTGCCAGCAGTTCGCCCGGGACACGGGGGAACACTGAAGCTTTCTTT	CASSSPGTRGNTEAFF	-	TRBV28	TRBJ1-1	-
TGTGCCAGCAGCTCGCAGGGTGGTGGCAATCAGCCCCAGCATTTT	CASSSQGGGNQPQHF	-	TRBV7-2	TRBJ1-5	-
TGTGCCACCAGCAGAGTTACGAGCGACTACGAGCAGTACTTC	CATSRVTSDYEQYF	-	TRBV15	TRBJ2-7	once
TGTGCCAGCAGTGGAGCTGGAGCGTCCTACAATGAGCAGTTCTTC	CASSGAGASYNEQFF	-	TRBV25-1	TRBJ2-1	-
TGCGCCAGCAGCCGAGGGGCATTCCGGGACGTTACCGGGGAGCTGTTTTTT	CASSRGAFRDVTGELFF	-	TRBV4-1	TRBJ2-2	-
TGTGCCAGCAGTGAATTTGGGGGGCAGTACTTC	CASSEFGGQYF	-	TRBV25-1	TRBJ2-7	-
TGTGCCAGTAGTTGGGGGACGCAAAACATTCAGTACTTC	CASSWGTQNIQYF	-	TRBV19	TRBJ2-4	-
TGTGCCAGCAGCTTGACAGGGGCTAATGAAAAACTGTTTTTT	CASSLTGANEKLFF	TRBD1	TRBV5-4	TRBJ1-4	-
TGCGCCAGCAGCCGTACCAGAGCCTACGAGCAGTACTTC	CASSRTRAYEQYF	-	TRBV4-3	TRBJ2-7	-
TGCGCCAGCAGTCCGGGCAGAATCGGTGCGGAGGGGCTCAATGAGCAGTTCTTC	CASSPGRIGAEGLNEQFF	-	TRBV23-1	TRBJ2-1	-
TGTGCCAGCTCACCACCTCATATAGGACTAGACTATGGCTACACCTTC	CASSPPHIGLDYGYTF	-	TRBV18	TRBJ1-2	-